This T cell receptor beta chain was obtained from a study of metastatic and nonmetastatic thyroid tumors (TCRdb year 2020). Background on the whole study: Repertoires were compared across peripheral blood and tumor or nodule tissue samples from malignant and benign thyroid patients. The study at large found these results: In both blood and tumor samples, TCR beta diversity was reported to be significantly higher in malignant tumors than in benign nodules.

The library was prepared using PCR. Sequencing instrument: Illumina HiSeq 4000. High-throughput sequencing was used to profile the TCR beta-chain CDR3 region of every patient. The authors processed their data as follows. Drawing on CDR3 differences between clinicopathological groups, the researchers built a classifier meant to tell apart patients with distant-metastatic papillary thyroid cancer. The Shannon index was used to assess repertoire diversity, and the Morisita-Horn index was used to assess tumor-blood repertoire similarity. TCRdb reanalyzed the raw reads on its own, using fastp at Q25 for trimming and MiXCR for clone calling, and kept in-frame beta chains. These V and J calls are TCRdb output, not the study's own analysis. The sample includes about 40,000 clones, with about 17% observed a single time. The ten largest clones add up to approximately 3.9% of the sample. No treatment had been received by any patient before thyroid surgery. Using T-cell receptor beta sequencing, the researchers looked back retrospectively at clinical samples from patients, gathered between about 2012 and 2018.

This clone came up many times. What this receptor recognizes is not known. Within one base of it there is no much larger clone, and no base qualities were kept. Within the sample, other DNA sequences also encode this same CDR3. CDR1 and CDR2 were assigned from the germline V gene (reference sequence) as LGHDT and YNNKEL. Its CDR3 holds 14 amino acids, cysteine through phenylalanine. CDR3 DNA is the only sequence kept; it has 42 bases, read in frame from the first base. The trim is 3 bases for V and 1 base for J, with a gap of 9 bases between the germline ends. The rearrangement joined TRBV3-1 to TRBJ1-1, with TRBD1 tentatively as D gene (5 bases match). Sequenced sample: blood. The clonotype originates from a female donor with papillary thyroid cancer or a benign thyroid nodule (not recorded which). Some clones in this sample may be carry-over from other donors' samples. The DNA sequence is given as TGTGCCAGCAGCCACTCCACAGGGAACACTGAAGCTTTCTTT. This translates into CASSHSTGNTEAFF.